This T cell receptor (beta chain) was recorded in a study of blood T cells in healthy people across ages. The donors, aged 6 to 90, were healthy Caucasians from Russia. PCR was performed a second time for 7 to 11 cycles using a sample-barcoded 5' primer and a J-beta primer mix. Through a template-switch adaptor with 12 random nucleotides, each cDNA molecule received a tag. TCRdb itself ran the 5' RACE reads through MiXCR, one entry per CDR3 protein. This sample carries about 1,800,000 distinct CDR3 sequences, 28% of them seen once, and the ten largest clones take around 7.7%. Study conclusions and caveats: Roughly linear age-related decline in beta diversity appeared, significant by age 40. Unsorted PBMCs blocked a conclusive comparison of naive and antigen-experienced cells.

This clonotype showed up just a few times. Its antigen remains unknown. Germline trimming cut 4 bases from V and 4 bases from J; bases unmatched to any gene: 2. This CDR3 has 15 residues. Germline CDR1 and CDR2: KGHDR and SFDVKD. Source material: blood. This clonotype was sampled from a woman under 40 in good health. The V gene is TRBV24-1, the J gene TRBJ2-5; 13 bases agree with TRBD2. The CDR3 bases are TGTGCCACCAGTGAGTGGACTAGCGGGGGAGAGACCCAGTACTTC. Amino acid sequence: CATSEWTSGGETQYF.